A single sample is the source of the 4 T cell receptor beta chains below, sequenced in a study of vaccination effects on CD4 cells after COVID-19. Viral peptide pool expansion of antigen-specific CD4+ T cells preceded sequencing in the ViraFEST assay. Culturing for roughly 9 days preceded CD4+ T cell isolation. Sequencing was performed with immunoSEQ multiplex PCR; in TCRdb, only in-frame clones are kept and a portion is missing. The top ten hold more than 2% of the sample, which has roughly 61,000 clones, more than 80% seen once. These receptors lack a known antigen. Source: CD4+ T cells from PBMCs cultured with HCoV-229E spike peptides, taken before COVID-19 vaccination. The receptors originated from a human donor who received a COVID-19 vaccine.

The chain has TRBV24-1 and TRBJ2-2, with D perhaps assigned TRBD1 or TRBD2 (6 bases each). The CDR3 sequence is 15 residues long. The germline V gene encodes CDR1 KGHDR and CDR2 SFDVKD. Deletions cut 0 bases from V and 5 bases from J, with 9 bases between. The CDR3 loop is CATSDLQGRTGELFF. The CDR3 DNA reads TGTGCCACCAGTGATTTGCAGGGGAGGACCGGGGAGCTGTTTTTT.

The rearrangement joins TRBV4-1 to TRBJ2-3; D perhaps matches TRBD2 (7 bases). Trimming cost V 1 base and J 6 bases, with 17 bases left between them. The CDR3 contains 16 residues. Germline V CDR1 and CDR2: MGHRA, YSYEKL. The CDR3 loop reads CASSQVRGGGIDTQYF. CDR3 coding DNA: TGCGCCAGCAGCCAAGTGCGAGGGGGGGGCATCGATACGCAGTATTTT.

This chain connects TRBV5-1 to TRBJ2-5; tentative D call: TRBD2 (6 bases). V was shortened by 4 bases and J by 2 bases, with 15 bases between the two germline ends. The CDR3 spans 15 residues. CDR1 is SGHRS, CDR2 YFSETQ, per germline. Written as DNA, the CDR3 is TGCGCCAGCAGCCCCCCCGCGGGAACTCAAGAGACCCAGTACTTC. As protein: CASSPPAGTQETQYF.

In nucleotides, the CDR3 is TGCGCCAGCAGCTCCTATCTAGCGGCGAGCTCCTACAATGAGCAGTTCTTC. Protein: CASSSYLAASSYNEQFF. The genes are TRBV5-1 and TRBJ2-1, with 7 nucleotides matching TRBD2. The CDR3 runs to 17 residues. V dropped 3 bases and J dropped 0; count of bases not matched to a gene: 9. CDR1 is SGHRS and CDR2 is YFSETQ in the germline V gene.